This T cell receptor (beta chain) was sequenced for a study of blood T cell repertoires in COVID-19. Germline V gene sequence: CDR1 GTSNPN, CDR2 SVGIG (reference sequence). The length of the CDR3 is 12 residues. Trimming removed 4 bases at V and 2 bases at J, with 9 bases between. Authors' methods: The authors estimated nucleated cell counts from reference gene primer amplification. Here immunoSEQ multiplex PCR was the method, and the copy in TCRdb shows in-frame clones only, minus some. The V and J calls and clone size are taken from that table; D and trimming were inferred from the DNA. Among some 300,000 clones, about nine tenths were seen once, and the ten largest hold about 4.2%.

The gene calls are TRBV30 and TRBJ2-7; D is perhaps TRBD2 (5 bases). The source of this sequence is a man aged 30-40 years who had recovered from COVID-19. The sample was PBMCs or T cells enriched from blood (not recorded which). CDR3 region: CAWTSITYEQYF. The CDR3 DNA reads as TGTGCCTGGACTAGCATAACCTACGAGCAGTACTTC.